The next 24 T cell receptor beta chains were all read from a single sample in a study of T cells after yellow fever vaccination. TCRdb re-analysed the 5' RACE reads in MiXCR, keeping a single row per CDR3 protein. Of approximately 300,000 distinct CDR3 sequences in the sample, around 6.8% were seen once. Specimen: PBMCs, collected around 45 days after the first yellow fever vaccination. The receptor set was obtained from a man between 18 and 29 years old who received the YFV17D yellow fever vaccine.

This clonotype was observed a handful of times. The chain links TRBV20-1 to TRBJ2-3; D gene ambiguous. Trimming stripped 6 bases from V and 2 bases from J, with 12 bases between. The CDR3 has 13 amino acids. The germline V gene has CDR1 DFQATT and CDR2 SNEGSKA (reference sequence). CDR3 DNA: TGCAGTGCCAGCGAGACCGTCACAGATACGCAGTATTTT. Translation gives CSASETVTDTQYF.

This clonotype was observed a handful of times. The chain is built from TRBV11-2 and TRBJ1-2, with TRBD1 matching 7 bases. V lost 5 bases to trimming and J lost 6 bases; unmatched junction nucleotides: 12. CDR1 and CDR2 from the germline V gene are SGHAT and FQNNGV. This CDR3 region has 15 residues. CDR3: CASSPLDRAGDGYTF. The CDR3, as DNA: TGTGCCAGCAGCCCCCTAGACAGGGCGGGGGATGGCTACACCTTC.

This clonotype was seen only a few times. The V call is TRBV5-5, the J call TRBJ1-1; no clear D gene. This CDR3 has 15 residues. Germline V gene lookup returns CDR1 SGHKS and CDR2 YYEKEE (reference sequence). V shed 1 base and J shed 3 bases, with 13 bases lying between them. The CDR3 DNA reads TGTGCCAGCAGCTTGCAGAGACGCCGGGACACTGAAGCTTTCTTT. Protein product: CASSLQRRRDTEAFF.

The chain links TRBV9 to TRBJ2-3; D might be TRBD1 or TRBD2, each matching 5 bases. The CDR3 is made up of 14 amino acids. Germline CDR1 reads SGDLS; CDR2 reads YYNGEE. Trimming took off 1 base at V and 4 bases at J, with 10 bases between the two ends. CDR3 sequence: CASSVLLGADTQYF. The CDR3 DNA is TGTGCCAGCAGCGTATTGTTGGGGGCAGATACGCAGTATTTT.

The chain carries TRBV7-2 and TRBJ1-2; TRBD1 agrees at 9 bases. CDR1 and CDR2 (germline): SGHTA, FQGNSA. J lost 5 bases, V lost 0 bases, and 7 bases had no gene match. This CDR3 region has 16 residues. The CDR3 region is CASSLAGTGTIYGYTF. The CDR3, as DNA: TGTGCCAGCAGCTTAGCCGGGACAGGGACCATTTATGGCTACACCTTC. The variable domain in full, completed from reference TRBV7-2 and TRBJ1-2, reads GAGVSQSPSNKVTEKGKDVELRCDPISGHTALYWYRQSLGQGLEFLIYFQGNSAPDKSGLPSDRFSAERTGGSVSTLTIQRTQQEDSAVYLCASSLAGTGTIYGYTFGSGTRLTVV.

The table lists this clonotype with many counts. The rearrangement uses TRBV11-2 and TRBJ1-6; D is undetermined. The CDR3 sequence is 14 residues long. The germline V gene has CDR1 SGHAT and CDR2 FQNNGV. V was clipped by 5 bases and J by 7 bases, with 12 bases between them. The CDR3 loop reads CASSAVGGNSPLHF. The CDR3 bases are TGTGCCAGCAGCGCCGTGGGTGGAAATTCACCCCTCCACTTT.

The chain carries TRBV5-1 and TRBJ2-5, with 14 bases identical to TRBD2. The length of the CDR3 is 19 residues. Trimming took 4 bases from V and 3 from J; bases not matched to a gene: 14. Germline V lookup: CDR1 SGHRS, CDR2 YFSETQ. This chain's CDR3 is CASSPPLTSGLAGEETQYF. The CDR3 DNA reads TGCGCCAGCAGCCCCCCACTTACCTCGGGACTAGCGGGGGAAGAGACCCAGTACTTC.

This clonotype has more than one count but fewer than ten. This chain uses TRBV7-2 with TRBJ2-1; 9 bases map to TRBD2. The V segment lost 1 base and the J segment 9 bases; nucleotides outside the gene matches: 10. Germline V lookup: CDR1 SGHTA, CDR2 FQGNSA. CDR3 length: 16 residues. This CDR3 reads CASSLVGLAGHGEQFF. The CDR3 coding sequence is TGTGCCAGCAGCTTAGTTGGTCTAGCGGGGCACGGTGAGCAGTTCTTC.

The chain recombines TRBV7-2 with TRBJ2-7; D assignment may be TRBD1 or TRBD2 (5 bases each). In germline, CDR1 is SGHTA, CDR2 FQGNSA. The CDR3 contains 15 residues. Trimming stripped 3 bases from V and 2 bases from J, with 14 bases between. CDR3 amino acids: CASSFSTGPPYEQYV. The DNA for the CDR3 is TGTGCCAGCAGCTTTTCAACGGGACCACCCTACGAGCAGTACGTC.

This clonotype was counted ten times or more. The genes are TRBV20-1 and TRBJ2-2; the match to TRBD1 covers 7 bases. From germline, CDR1 is DFQATT and CDR2 SNEGSKA (reference sequence). The V and J ends lost 2 bases and 5 bases, in that order; junction bases with no gene match: 11. The CDR3 is made up of 16 amino acids. The CDR3: CSARSTDRDETGELFF. For the CDR3, the DNA is TGCAGTGCTAGATCAACCGACAGGGATGAGACCGGGGAGCTGTTTTTT.

This chain connects TRBV20-1 to TRBJ1-2, with 11 bases aligning to TRBD1. CDR3 length equals 14 residues. V was clipped by 2 bases and J by 6 bases; unmatched bases: 5. Germline CDR1 reads DFQATT; CDR2 reads SNEGSKA (reference sequence). The CDR3 nucleotides read TGCAGTGCTAGACGGGACAGGGGGTTAAATGGCTACACCTTC. Residues: CSARRDRGLNGYTF.

This clonotype was observed a handful of times. The chain has TRBV28 and TRBJ1-5; 10 nucleotides match TRBD1. The CDR3 totals 15 residues. Trimming cost V 6 bases and J 6 bases; bases outside gene matches: 8. Per germline, CDR1 MDHEN and CDR2 SYDVKM. DNA of the CDR3: TGTGCCAGCAGCCCCCGGGACAGGGGAATTCAGCCCCAGCATTTT. It translates to CASSPRDRGIQPQHF. Full variable domain (missing parts from reference TRBV28 and TRBJ1-5): DVKVTQSSRYLVKRTGEKVFLECVQDMDHENMFWYRQDPGLGLRLIYFSYDVKMKEKGDIPEGYSVSREKKERFSLILESASTNQTSMYLCASSPRDRGIQPQHFGDGTRLSIL.

The rearrangement uses TRBV4-3 and TRBJ2-1; perhaps TRBD1 as D (5 bases). CDR3 length: 15 amino acids. Per the germline V gene, CDR1 is LGHNA and CDR2 is YSLEER. V lost 0 bases and J 3 bases, leaving 9 bases between the germline ends. CDR3 sequence (DNA): TGCGCCAGCAGCCAAGACAGGGCCAACTACAATGAGCAGTTCTTC. Its translation is CASSQDRANYNEQFF.

This clonotype turned up a few times. This chain links TRBV7-2 with TRBJ2-7; 7 bases are shared with TRBD2. V dropped 5 bases and J dropped 1; count of bases not matched to a gene: 11. In germline, CDR1 is SGHTA, CDR2 FQGNSA. The length of the CDR3 is 16 residues. CDR3 coding DNA: TGTGCCAGCAGCACGTCCGGGGGGACCCTTTCCTACGAGCAGTACTTC. Protein product: CASSTSGGTLSYEQYF.

This chain links TRBV19 with TRBJ1-5, with unresolved D. The V gene lost 8 bases and the J gene lost 9 bases, with 11 bases spanning the gap. The length of the CDR3 is 11 residues. The germline CDR1 and CDR2 sequences are LNHDA and SQIVND (reference sequence). CDR3 protein: CASGLLGPQHF. The CDR3 DNA reads as TGTGCCAGTGGTCTCCTGGGGCCCCAGCATTTT.

This clonotype has only a few counts. This chain connects TRBV12-3 or TRBV12-4 to TRBJ1-3; D not certain. Trimming removed 6 bases from V and 0 bases from J, with 6 bases in between. CDR3 size: 13 residues. The CDR3 loop is CASRQASGNTIYF. For the CDR3, the DNA is TGTGCCAGCAGACAAGCCTCTGGAAACACCATATATTTT.

At least ten counts were recorded for this clonotype. The rearrangement joins TRBV6-1 to TRBJ2-1; no definite D call. CDR1 MNHNS and CDR2 SASEGT come from the germline V gene. V was clipped by 7 bases and J by 5 bases, with 15 bases between them. The CDR3 length is 14 residues. CDR3 nucleotides: TGTGCCAGCACCCAGGACCGCGCCAACAATGAGCAGTTCTTC. Amino acid sequence: CASTQDRANNEQFF.

This clonotype came up a few times. This chain links TRBV28 with TRBJ1-2, with D maybe TRBD1 (6 bases). V was trimmed by 5 bases and J by 8 bases, leaving 18 bases between them. The germline V gene encodes CDR1 MDHEN and CDR2 SYDVKM. This CDR3 is 14 amino acids long. The CDR3 nucleotides are TGTGCCAGCAGTACTGGGGGGCCAAGCTTAGGCTACACCTTC. Translated, it gives CASSTGGPSLGYTF.

The chain has TRBV9 and TRBJ1-1; the D gene is possibly TRBD1 (5 bases). Between the trimmed V and J ends, which lost 3 bases and 1 base, there was a span of 13 bases. In germline, CDR1 is SGDLS, CDR2 YYNGEE. The CDR3 totals 15 residues. CDR3 bases: TGTGCCAGCAGCGGTACGGGGCTCACGAACACTGAAGCTTTCTTT. This codes for CASSGTGLTNTEAFF.

This clonotype was detected ten times or more. The rearrangement joins TRBV29-1 to TRBJ1-2; D gene unclear. V lost 5 bases and J 4 bases, leaving 11 bases between the germline ends. Germline V gene lookup returns CDR1 SQVTM and CDR2 ANQGSEA. The CDR3 length is 12 residues. The CDR3 is CSVRPSSYGYTF. In nucleotides, the CDR3 is TGCAGCGTTCGTCCCAGCAGCTATGGCTACACCTTC.

This clonotype was counted at least ten times. The J gene is TRBJ2-3, the V gene TRBV7-8, with 10 bases that match TRBD2. The CDR3 covers 20 residues. The junction had 15 bases not matched to a gene; V was cut back by 1 base and J by 2 bases. Germline CDR1 and CDR2: SGHVS and FQNEAQ. The DNA of the CDR3 is TGTGCCAGCAGCTTAGTACCCCGGCTAGCGGGGGCCCCTAACACAGATACGCAGTATTTT. Residues: CASSLVPRLAGAPNTDTQYF. The full variable domain, its missing parts supplied by reference TRBV7-8 and TRBJ2-3, is GAGVSQSPRYKVAKRGQDVALRCDPISGHVSLFWYQQALGQGPEFLTYFQNEAQLDKSGLPSDRFFAERPEGSVSTLKIQRTQQEDSAVYLCASSLVPRLAGAPNTDTQYFGPGTRLTVL.

This clonotype was counted many times. The chain recombines TRBV7-2 with TRBJ2-1; D is unresolved. The CDR3 spans 14 residues. CDR1 is SGHTA, CDR2 FQGNSA, per germline. V gave up 3 bases and J gave up 6 bases, with 12 bases separating them. The CDR3 sequence: CASSFTVGFNEQFF. CDR3 nucleotides: TGTGCCAGCAGCTTCACGGTCGGTTTCAATGAGCAGTTCTTC.

The chain couples TRBV30 to TRBJ1-4; no clear D gene. Deletions cut 0 bases from V and 4 bases from J, with 18 bases between. Germline CDR1 GTSNPN, CDR2 SVGIG (reference sequence). The CDR3 is 17 residues long. This chain's CDR3 is CAWSVRYLARGNEKLFF. The CDR3 nucleotides read TGTGCCTGGAGTGTACGCTATCTCGCCCGCGGTAATGAAAAACTGTTTTTT.

This clonotype was counted only a few times. The rearrangement joins TRBV29-1 to TRBJ1-2; no clear D. There are 12 residues in the CDR3. Trimming stripped 3 bases from V and 0 bases from J, with 5 bases between. CDR1 and CDR2 from the germline V gene are SQVTM and ANQGSEA. As DNA, the CDR3 is TGCAGCGTTGAGGGGTCTAACTATGGCTACACCTTC. Residues: CSVEGSNYGYTF.